This TCR beta chain was recovered during a study of T cell responses to AZD1222 COVID-19 vaccine. General study results and limits: Donors in the cohort were predominantly white British and more often female, and clonal diversity was possibly underestimated. Spike-specific TCR breadth and depth rose after two AZD1222 doses. In all cases, repertoires were sampled only after the peak T cell response.

There are 18 residues in the CDR3. The V segment lost 1 base and the J segment 5 bases; nucleotides outside the gene matches: 11. In germline, CDR1 is LGHNA, CDR2 YNFKEQ. With respect to this clone: Its antigen remains unknown.

Profiling relied on immunoSEQ multiplex PCR, and the TCRdb table lists in-frame clones only, not all of them. Of around 96,000 clones listed, about 93% are singletons. The receptor was isolated from an adult who received the AZD1222 COVID-19 vaccine. The chain is built from TRBV4-2 and TRBJ2-2, with 9 bases fitting TRBD2. The material sequenced was peripheral blood, taken 28 days after the second AZD1222 dose. For the CDR3, the DNA is TGTGCCAGCAGCCAAGGAGCGTCGGCGGGAGGGGGGACCGGGGAGCTGTTTTTT. This codes for CASSQGASAGGGTGELFF.